The 13 T cell receptor beta chains below all came from one sample that was sequenced in a study of control samples from healthy donors and cancer patients. Measured with immunoSEQ multiplex PCR; TCRdb has only the in-frame clones, and not every one. The sample gives approximately 46,000 clones, 87% of which show up once; 10% is in the top ten. What was sequenced was PBMCs. The receptors stem from a woman aged 55-69 years with lung cancer.

This rearrangement joins TRBV6-5 to TRBJ1-5; D remains unclear. The germline V gene encodes CDR1 MNHEY and CDR2 SVGAGI. CDR3 length: 14 residues. V shed 6 bases and J shed 0 bases, with 9 bases lying between them. CDR3 in amino acids: CASSLYRSNQPQHF. The CDR3 DNA sequence: TGTGCCAGCAGCCTTTATCGTAGCAATCAGCCCCAGCATTTT.

This rearrangement joins TRBV9 to TRBJ2-1; 11 bases match TRBD2. From germline, CDR1 is SGDLS and CDR2 YYNGEE. The CDR3 loop spans 15 amino acids. V gave up 0 bases and J gave up 7 bases; unmatched junction bases: 3. The chain's CDR3 is CASSVVSGRVNEQFF. DNA for the CDR3: TGTGCCAGCAGCGTAGTTAGCGGGAGGGTGAATGAGCAGTTCTTC.

The chain links TRBV19 to TRBJ2-3, with D tentatively TRBD1 (6 bases). The CDR3 is 13 residues long. V lost 4 bases and J 6 bases, leaving 11 bases between the germline ends. Germline V gene data show CDR1 as LNHDA and CDR2 as SQIVND (reference sequence). The CDR3 nucleotides are TGTGCCAGTAGTACCGGACAGCCCGATACGCAGTATTTT. It encodes CASSTGQPDTQYF. Looking up the rest from reference TRBV19 and TRBJ2-3 gives the full variable domain: DGGITQSPKYLFRKEGQNVTLSCEQNLNHDAMYWYRQDPGQGLRLIYYSQIVNDFQKGDIAEGYSVSREKKESFPLTVTSAQKNPTAFYLCASSTGQPDTQYFGPGTRLTVL.

J is TRBJ1-6 and V is TRBV6-5; 7 bases map to TRBD1. The CDR3 is made up of 13 amino acids. Trimming removed 7 bases from V and 8 bases from J; junction bases left unmatched: 5. Germline CDR1 is MNHEY and CDR2 is SVGAGI. The CDR3 spells CASKHRGDSPLHF. CDR3 bases: TGTGCCAGCAAACACAGGGGTGATTCACCCCTCCACTTT.

The chain couples TRBV28 to TRBJ1-1; no definite D call. CDR3 length: 13 amino acids. V lost 6 bases and J 1 base, leaving 9 bases between the germline ends. Germline V gene lookup returns CDR1 MDHEN and CDR2 SYDVKM. CDR3 sequence reads: CASSLGRNTEAFF. In DNA form, the CDR3 reads TGTGCCAGCAGCCTAGGGAGGAACACTGAAGCTTTCTTT.

The V and J genes are TRBV4-3 and TRBJ1-5, with D unresolved. The germline CDR1 and CDR2 sequences are LGHNA and YSLEER. The CDR3 consists of 13 residues. V shed 0 bases and J shed 9 bases, with 9 bases lying between them. The CDR3 loop reads CASSQDRLGPQHF. The CDR3 DNA follows: TGCGCCAGCAGCCAAGATCGGCTTGGGCCCCAGCATTTT.

The V and J genes are TRBV7-2 and TRBJ1-3; D unclear. The length of the CDR3 is 14 residues. The V gene's germline CDR1 is SGHTA and CDR2 FQGNSA. Trimming took off 5 bases at V and 0 bases at J, with 8 bases between the two ends. CDR3 region: CASSQQISGNTIYF. The CDR3 DNA follows: TGTGCCAGCAGCCAACAGATCTCTGGAAACACCATATATTTT. Full variable domain (missing parts from reference TRBV7-2 and TRBJ1-3): GAGVSQSPSNKVTEKGKDVELRCDPISGHTALYWYRQSLGQGLEFLIYFQGNSAPDKSGLPSDRFSAERTGGSVSTLTIQRTQQEDSAVYLCASSQQISGNTIYFGEGSWLTVV.

The chain combines TRBV6-5 with TRBJ2-5; TRBD1 matches at 9 bases. The CDR3 length is 14 residues. J lost 5 bases, V lost 8 bases, and 9 bases had no gene match. CDR1 and CDR2 (germline): MNHEY, SVGAGI. This CDR3 is CASDPGQGSETQYF. For the CDR3, the DNA is TGTGCCAGCGACCCGGGACAGGGCTCGGAGACCCAGTACTTC.

CDR3 amino acids: CAIRPRVFLPYEQYF. CDR3 sequence (DNA): TGTGCCATCAGGCCCAGGGTTTTTTTACCTTACGAGCAGTACTTC. The genes are TRBV10-3 and TRBJ2-7, with D possibly TRBD1 on 5 matching bases. The length of the CDR3 is 15 residues. V gave up 6 bases and J gave up 4 bases, with 19 bases separating them. Germline CDR1 reads ENHRY; CDR2 reads SYGVKD.

V usage is TRBV5-1 and J usage is TRBJ1-4; 7 nucleotides agree with TRBD1. The CDR3 is 17 residues long. J lost 7 bases, V lost 0 bases, and 12 bases had no gene match. Looked up from germline, CDR1 is SGHRS and CDR2 is YFSETQ. This chain's CDR3 is CASSLDGQVILGEKLFF. DNA of the CDR3: TGCGCCAGCAGCTTGGACGGACAGGTGATTTTGGGTGAAAAACTGTTTTTT.

The rearrangement joins TRBV21-1 to TRBJ1-1. TRBV21-1 is a known pseudogene. This CDR3 region has 14 residues. The CDR3 sequence is CASSKQTGNTEAFF. The CDR3 DNA reads as TGTGCCAGCAGCAAGCAGACGGGGAACACTGAAGCTTTCTTT.

The chain combines TRBV19 with TRBJ2-7; D gene ambiguous. The CDR3 runs to 15 residues. Germline CDR1 and CDR2: LNHDA and SQIVND (reference sequence). The V and J ends lost 2 bases and 1 base respectively, with 12 bases between them. CDR3 nucleotides: TGTGCCAGTAGTATATTTCTGGGTCCATCCTACGAGCAGTACTTC. Amino acids: CASSIFLGPSYEQYF.

The chain employs TRBV18 and TRBJ1-1; D is uncertain. The CDR3 spans 13 residues. The V gene's germline CDR1 is KGHSH and CDR2 LQKENI. Trimming stripped 4 bases from V and 0 bases from J, with 6 bases between. CDR3 DNA: TGTGCCAGCTCACGGCAGATGAACACTGAAGCTTTCTTT. This gives the protein CASSRQMNTEAFF.